These 5 T cell receptor beta chains share one sample of origin, sequenced in a study of CD8 T cells in Susac syndrome. RNA totalling roughly 0.45 to 1 ug underwent reverse transcription with random hexamers. TCRdb re-analysed the immunoSEQ multiplex PCR reads in MiXCR, keeping a single row per CDR3 protein. There are about 300,000 distinct CDR3 sequences in the sample; about nine tenths occur only once, and 0.18% lies in the top ten. Sequencing was carried out using CD8+ T cells from PBMCs. The receptors here all came from a human donor with multiple sclerosis.

The chain carries TRBV20-1 and TRBJ2-1; D assignment may be TRBD1 or TRBD2 (6 bases each). This CDR3 spans 14 amino acids. The V and J ends lost 0 bases and 9 bases respectively, with 15 bases between them. Germline V gene sequence: CDR1 DFQATT, CDR2 SNEGSKA (reference sequence). The CDR3 loop reads CSARDPAEGGEQFF. The CDR3 DNA reads TGCAGTGCTAGAGATCCTGCGGAGGGGGGTGAGCAGTTCTTC.

V gene TRBV6-2 or TRBV6-3 combines with J gene TRBJ2-1, with 11 nucleotides matching TRBD2. The CDR3 is 18 amino acids. V gave up 4 bases and J gave up 3 bases; unmatched junction bases: 11. Germline V lookup: CDR1 MNHEY, CDR2 SVGEGT. CDR3 amino acids: CASSWDPETSGDYNEQFF. CDR3 sequence (DNA): TGTGCCAGCAGTTGGGACCCCGAGACTAGCGGGGACTACAATGAGCAGTTCTTC.

The gene calls are TRBV6-5 and TRBJ2-7, with a tentative D call TRBD2 (5 bases). The CDR3 runs to 14 residues. V gave up 6 bases and J gave up 3 bases, with 15 bases separating them. Germline CDR1 reads MNHEY; CDR2 reads SVGAGI. The CDR3: CASRPVLASYEQYF. In DNA, the CDR3 is TGTGCCAGCAGACCGGTTCTAGCAAGCTACGAGCAGTACTTC.

This chain uses TRBV11-2 with TRBJ2-7; D may be TRBD2 (5 bases). Trimming took 1 base from V and 6 from J, leaving 16 bases between them. CDR1 and CDR2 from the germline V gene are SGHAT and FQNNGV. The CDR3 contains 15 residues. The CDR3 DNA is TGTGCCAGCAGCTTAGCTCAACTAGAGGGCCTCGAGCAGTACTTC. Protein: CASSLAQLEGLEQYF.

V and J are TRBV27 and TRBJ2-5, with 8 nucleotides matching TRBD2. The CDR3 covers 15 residues. The trim removed 6 bases at V and 5 bases at J, leaving 11 bases unmatched. In germline, CDR1 is MNHEY, CDR2 SMNVEV (reference sequence). The CDR3 here is CASRMISGDGETQYF. Written as DNA, the CDR3 is TGTGCCAGCAGAATGATTAGCGGGGACGGGGAGACCCAGTACTTC.